This is a list of T cell receptor beta chains from one sample in a study of control samples from healthy donors and cancer patients. The assay was immunoSEQ multiplex PCR, and TCRdb's table has in-frame clones only and misses some. The table has around 70,000 clones, 80% to 90% seen once. The sequencing input was PBMCs. The receptors derive from a woman aged 50 to 65 with head and neck cancer. The CDR3 runs from the conserved cysteine through the conserved F or W. Fields, in order: V gene, J gene, CDR3 protein.

TRBV15	TRBJ1-3	CATSRQRGNTIYF
TRBV9	TRBJ1-6	CASSENGQGNSPLHF
TRBV27	TRBJ1-2	CASGGGLGYTF
TRBV6-6	TRBJ2-3	CASTLTGGQGQYF
TRBV28	TRBJ1-1	CASRARGSEAFF
TRBV11-2	TRBJ1-2	CASSLVGQGARYGYTF
TRBV27	TRBJ2-2	CASSLRRGVIAGELFF
TRBV24-1	TRBJ2-5	CATSPSGERVKTQYF
TRBV29-1	TRBJ2-3	CSPSALAGGTDTQYF
TRBV7-7	TRBJ1-1	CASSLTGWTEAFF
TRBV6-5	TRBJ2-1	CASSYSRSQGKEFF
TRBV28	TRBJ1-4	CASNTQAGQGSEKLFF
TRBV7-8	TRBJ1-2	CASSLIQTGNYGYTF
TRBV18	TRBJ1-2	CASSLTEAGYGYTF
TRBV11-2	TRBJ1-1	CASSLVMGQVNTEAFF
TRBV7-2	TRBJ1-5	CASSLDSGGNQPQHF
TRBV4-2	TRBJ1-5	CASSQERASNQPQHF
TRBV7-9	TRBJ2-7	CASSLWGGRYEQYF
TRBV6-5	TRBJ1-1	CASRRDLNTEAFF
TRBV4-1	TRBJ1-6	CASSPQARGSPLHF
TRBV7-2	TRBJ1-2	CASSYLGGGGYTF
TRBV30	TRBJ2-2	CAGGAGGGGAGELFF
TRBV21-1	TRBJ2-1	CASYDRSSYNEQFF
TRBV5-8	TRBJ2-2	CASSLWERGTGELFF
TRBV29-1	TRBJ2-1	CSVDRVGVRSSYNEQFF
TRBV7-9	TRBJ2-1	CASSSYQTGGYPNEQFF
TRBV27	TRBJ1-1	CASSIQGVAEAFF
TRBV4-2	TRBJ1-4	CASSQRVPGKLFF
TRBV19	TRBJ2-3	CASRAAGTSGADTQYF
TRBV11-3	TRBJ1-1	CASSLDPNTEAFF
TRBV28	TRBJ1-4	CASSLGTGVPRKLFF
TRBV7-2	TRBJ2-2	CASSFGRANTGELFF
TRBV12-3/TRBV12-4	TRBJ1-2	CASSLGGRAGYTF
TRBV30	TRBJ2-7	CAWGTRGTLSYEQYF
TRBV6-4	TRBJ1-1	CASRAAQNTEAFF
TRBV15	TRBJ2-1	CATGREVGRGRWDEQFF
TRBV6-1	TRBJ2-7	CASSDQAGIYEQYF
TRBV4-2	TRBJ1-4	CASSQVGTGDEKLFF
TRBV6-6	TRBJ1-1	CASSPSYGEGFF
TRBV5-4	TRBJ1-4	CASSVVGDEKLFF
TRBV10-3	TRBJ2-1	CAISQGQGRTNEQFF
TRBV7-2	TRBJ2-5	CASSLLVAGGPAGTQYF
TRBV28	TRBJ1-3	CASSLEGDSGNTIYF
TRBV27	TRBJ2-2	CASSFLQTGGISNTGELFF
TRBV7-9	TRBJ2-1	CASSLGRGDNEQFF
TRBV5-4	TRBJ1-1	CASSSRGARGGETEAFF
TRBV2	TRBJ1-5	CASSRTGSQPQHF
TRBV7-9	TRBJ1-1	CASDLGGQGAAFF
TRBV5-1	TRBJ1-2	CASSLEAAAGAGYTF
TRBV5-8	TRBJ1-2	CASSDRNYGYTF
TRBV4-2	TRBJ1-5	CASSQGEQSNQPQHF
TRBV12-3/TRBV12-4	TRBJ1-1	CASTTSVGSEAFF
TRBV28	TRBJ2-7	CASSPPAGVSHEQYF